This T cell receptor beta chain stems from a study of blood T cell repertoires in COVID-19. Study background: Researchers got acute and convalescent COVID-19 samples from the United States, Italy and Spain. The cDNA or gDNA used as material had been derived from T cells, B-cell-depleted T cells, or PBMCs.

The CDR3 is 12 amino acids. Trimming stripped 2 bases from V and 11 bases from J, with 12 bases between. From germline, CDR1 is KGHSY and CDR2 FQNENV. Original methodology: Reference gene primers were amplified, and this amplification served to estimate nucleated cell counts. Repertoires were generated with immunoSEQ multiplex PCR, while TCRdb's copy carries only in-frame clones and drops some. V and J calls plus clone size are reproduced from that table; the DNA served to infer D and trimming. The sample has some 200,000 clones; 70% to 90% are singletons. Specimen: peripheral blood. This chain joins TRBV16 and TRBJ1-1; possibly TRBD1 for D (5 bases). The sequence derives from an elderly woman with acute or convalescent COVID-19. The CDR3 loop reads CASSQIPGGAFF. The CDR3 DNA follows: TGTGCCAGCAGCCAAATCCCTGGGGGGGCTTTCTTT. Full variable domain (missing parts from reference TRBV16 and TRBJ1-1): GEEVAQTPKHLVRGEGQKAKLYCAPIKGHSYVFWYQQVLKNEFKFLISFQNENVFDETGMPKERFSAKCLPNSPCSLEIQATKLEDSAVYFCASSQIPGGAFFGQGTRLTVV.